Each of the 26 T cell receptor beta chains below was sequenced from the same sample in a study of blood T cell repertoires in COVID-19. Method: immunoSEQ multiplex PCR; TCRdb's copy keeps in-frame clones and lacks some. There are some 180,000 clones in the sample; about 85% occur only once, and under 25% lies in the top ten. Specimen: peripheral blood. The receptors originated from a man in his 60s with active or convalescent COVID-19.

The chain recombines TRBV5-1 with TRBJ1-5; D is uncertain. Germline-derived CDR1 and CDR2 are SGHRS and YFSETQ. With 3 bases removed from V and 4 bases from J, the gap between germline ends came to 8 bases. CDR3 length: 13 residues. The CDR3 spells CASSSTPNQPQHF. CDR3 nucleotides: TGCGCCAGCAGCTCGACACCGAATCAGCCCCAGCATTTT.

The chain combines TRBV24-1 with TRBJ2-1; 14 bases are shared with TRBD2. J was trimmed by 4 bases and V by 4 bases; bases with no gene match: 5. The CDR3 sequence is 17 residues long. The germline V gene encodes CDR1 KGHDR and CDR2 SFDVKD. The CDR3 protein is CATSEGGLAGVYNEQFF. CDR3 sequence (DNA): TGTGCCACCAGTGAGGGGGGACTAGCGGGGGTTTACAATGAGCAGTTCTTC.

The chain has TRBV14 and TRBJ1-1; D uncertain. Germline values: CDR1 SGHDN, CDR2 FVKESK. This CDR3 has 13 amino acids. Trimming removed 1 base from V and 5 bases from J, with 8 bases in between. CDR3 sequence (DNA): TGTGCCAGCAGCCAAGTGAGGGATACTGAAGCTTTCTTT. Its translation: CASSQVRDTEAFF.

The gene calls are TRBV11-2 and TRBJ2-2; D is possibly TRBD1 (6 bases). This CDR3 is 13 amino acids long. Trimming shortened V by 5 bases and J by 6 bases, and 10 bases separated the two germline ends. Germline values: CDR1 SGHAT, CDR2 FQNNGV. CDR3 sequence: CASSATGSGELFF. CDR3 coding DNA: TGTGCCAGCAGCGCAACAGGGTCCGGGGAGCTGTTTTTT.

The rearrangement uses TRBV3-1 (or the pseudogene TRBV3-2) and TRBJ1-6, with 7 bases aligning to TRBD1. Germline V lookup: CDR1 LGHDT, CDR2 YNNKEL (reference sequence). The CDR3 extends over 16 amino acids. V lost 4 bases and J lost 7; bases outside the gene matches: 10. As DNA, the CDR3 is TGTGCCAGCAGCCCCTTGAGCAGGGGGGAGAATTCACCCCTCCACTTT. Amino acid sequence: CASSPLSRGENSPLHF.

Only one count was recorded for this clone. CDR3: CASSRTGDHTDTQYF. The CDR3 coding sequence is TGTGCCAGCAGCCGGACAGGGGATCACACAGATACGCAGTATTTT. This sequence joins TRBV7-7 and TRBJ2-3; the match to TRBD1 covers 9 bases. Trimming cost V 5 bases and J 2 bases; bases outside gene matches: 5. The CDR3 loop spans 15 amino acids. CDR1 and CDR2 from the germline V gene are SSHAT and FNYEAQ (reference sequence).

The chain joins TRBV5-1 to TRBJ2-3; 11 bases line up with TRBD1. CDR1 is SGHRS, CDR2 YFSETQ, per germline. The CDR3 consists of 15 residues. Trimming at V came to 4 bases and at J to 2 bases, leaving 3 bases not matched to a gene. CDR3 sequence reads: CASSIGQGATDTQYF. The CDR3 coding sequence is TGCGCCAGCAGCATAGGACAGGGGGCCACAGATACGCAGTATTTT.

This clone was observed a few times. V gene TRBV5-1 combines with J gene TRBJ2-3; no definite D call. There are 13 residues in the CDR3. Germline V gives CDR1 SGHRS, CDR2 YFSETQ. The V end was cut by 6 bases, the J end by 3 bases, with 11 bases between. The CDR3 DNA reads TGCGCCAGCACCGAGGTCGGGACAGATACGCAGTATTTT. Its translation is CASTEVGTDTQYF.

V gene TRBV5-1 combines with J gene TRBJ1-1, with 11 positions matching TRBD1. CDR3 length equals 14 residues. Per the germline V gene, CDR1 is SGHRS and CDR2 is YFSETQ. V was pared by 2 bases and J by 5 bases, with 2 bases of the junction left unmatched. The CDR3 bases are TGCGCCAGCAGCTTAGGACAGGGGGCGACTGAAGCTTTCTTT. This gives the protein CASSLGQGATEAFF. The whole variable domain, remainder taken from reference TRBV5-1 and TRBJ1-1, is KAGVTQTPRYLIKTRGQQVTLSCSPISGHRSVSWYQQTPGQGLQFLFEYFSETQRNKGNFPGRFSGRQFSNSRSEMNVSTLELGDSALYLCASSLGQGATEAFFGQGTRLTVV.

This rearrangement joins TRBV11-2 to TRBJ2-3; TRBD2 agrees at 10 bases. The length of the CDR3 is 17 residues. V lost 3 bases to trimming and J lost 7 bases; unmatched junction nucleotides: 13. Germline V lookup: CDR1 SGHAT, CDR2 FQNNGV. Here the CDR3 reads CASSLRDGLADPNTQYF. CDR3 bases: TGTGCCAGCAGCTTGCGGGACGGACTAGCGGACCCCAATACGCAGTATTTT.

This sequence joins TRBV3-1 (or the pseudogene TRBV3-2) and TRBJ2-7; D unresolved. In germline, CDR1 is LGHDT, CDR2 YNNKEL (reference sequence). This CDR3 spans 11 amino acids. The ends were cut back, 3 bases at V and 3 bases at J, with 3 bases in the middle. The CDR3 here is CASSHGYEQYF. In DNA, the CDR3 is TGTGCCAGCAGCCACGGCTACGAGCAGTACTTC.

The rearrangement uses TRBV3-1 (or the pseudogene TRBV3-2) and TRBJ1-1; D is perhaps TRBD1 (5 bases). The germline V gene has CDR1 LGHDT and CDR2 YNNKEL (reference sequence). V was trimmed by 1 base and J by 1 base, leaving 13 bases between them. This CDR3 comprises 16 residues. CDR3 DNA: TGTGCCAGCAGCCAAGGTGACAGAAGGAGGAACACTGAAGCTTTCTTT. It codes for CASSQGDRRRNTEAFF.

The gene calls are TRBV9 and TRBJ1-6; the match to TRBD1 covers 9 bases. With V trimmed by 4 bases and J by 7 bases, 6 bases remained unmatched. This CDR3 comprises 15 residues. Germline loops: CDR1 SGDLS, CDR2 YYNGEE. CDR3 region: CASSIRDRENSPLHF. For the CDR3, the DNA is TGTGCCAGCAGCATAAGGGACAGGGAGAATTCACCCCTCCACTTT.

The V gene is TRBV6-6, the J gene TRBJ2-1, with a tentative D call TRBD2 (5 bases). Trimming left V 2 bases short and J 7 bases short, with 18 bases between. The CDR3 has 16 residues. Germline V gene sequence: CDR1 MNHNY, CDR2 SVGAGI (reference sequence). The CDR3 region is CASSYPPGSAGNEQFF. CDR3 coding DNA: TGTGCCAGCAGTTACCCACCGGGGAGCGCCGGAAATGAGCAGTTCTTC.

The chain is built from TRBV5-1 and TRBJ2-3, with a possible D match to TRBD1 (7 bases). The CDR3 is made up of 13 amino acids. The germline V gene has CDR1 SGHRS and CDR2 YFSETQ. V was trimmed by 5 bases and J by 6 bases, leaving 13 bases between them. The DNA of the CDR3 is TGCGCCAGCAGTTCTCAGGGGGGTGATACGCAGTATTTT. Translated: CASSSQGGDTQYF.

The V gene is TRBV6-4, the J gene TRBJ1-1; no firm D call. Germline V CDR1 and CDR2: MRHNA, SNTAGT. The CDR3 has 13 residues. V shed 5 bases and J shed 1 base, with 8 bases lying between them. The CDR3 region has the DNA TGTGCCAGCAGTCTGAACACGAACACTGAAGCTTTCTTT. Protein: CASSLNTNTEAFF.

The chain uses TRBV7-2 and TRBJ2-2; D is ambiguous. Germline V gene sequence: CDR1 SGHTA, CDR2 FQGNSA. The CDR3 is 14 amino acids. V gave up 1 base and J gave up 7 bases, with 10 bases separating them. In DNA, the CDR3 is TGTGCCAGCAGCTTAGGGCGGAGATACGGGGAGCTGTTTTTT. Its protein product is CASSLGRRYGELFF.

The chain combines TRBV2 with TRBJ1-1, with 10 bases that match TRBD1. The length of the CDR3 is 12 residues. J lost 4 bases, V lost 11 bases, and 4 bases had no gene match. Looked up from germline, CDR1 is SNHLY and CDR2 is FYNNEI. CDR3 DNA sequence: TGTGCCGGACAGGGGGATCGCACTGAAGCTTTCTTT. Translation gives CAGQGDRTEAFF.

With respect to this clone: Other DNA sequences of this sample code for an identical CDR3. CDR3 loop: CASSLGQGARGYTF. The CDR3 DNA reads TGTGCCAGCAGCTTGGGACAGGGGGCGCGTGGCTACACCTTC. The chain recombines TRBV5-6 with TRBJ1-2, with 10 bases that match TRBD1. Per the germline V gene, CDR1 is SGHDT and CDR2 is YYEEEE. The CDR3 length is 14 residues. V lost 0 bases and J lost 7; bases outside the gene matches: 3.

CDR3 region: CASSAQQASYNEQFF. The CDR3 nucleotides are TGTGCCAGCAGCGCCCAACAGGCTTCCTACAATGAGCAGTTCTTC. J is TRBJ2-1 and V is TRBV9; D is perhaps TRBD1 (5 bases). Germline V CDR1 and CDR2: SGDLS, YYNGEE. V was trimmed by 3 bases and J by 1 base, leaving 11 bases between them. The CDR3 extends over 15 amino acids.

The V and J genes are TRBV12-3 or TRBV12-4 and TRBJ2-1, with a possible D match to TRBD1 (5 bases). The CDR3 has 13 amino acids. Trimming removed 3 bases from V and 3 bases from J, with 6 bases in between. The CDR3 loop reads CASSFDSYNEQFF. CDR3 in DNA: TGTGCCAGCAGTTTCGACAGCTACAATGAGCAGTTCTTC.

The chain couples TRBV6-5 to TRBJ2-3, with unresolved D. The length of the CDR3 is 13 residues. V was shortened by 4 bases and J by 3 bases, with 8 bases between the two germline ends. Germline V gene sequence: CDR1 MNHEY, CDR2 SVGAGI. The CDR3 DNA follows: TGTGCCAGCAGTTTCTCTTTAACAGATACGCAGTATTTT. Protein product: CASSFSLTDTQYF.

The gene calls are TRBV19 and TRBJ1-3, with D maybe TRBD1 (5 bases). CDR3 size: 13 residues. V lost 8 bases, J lost 4 bases, and 12 bases lay in between. Germline V gives CDR1 LNHDA, CDR2 SQIVND (reference sequence). In nucleotides, the CDR3 is TGTGCCAGTCCCGGGACTTACGGAAACACCATATATTTT. Encoded protein: CASPGTYGNTIYF.

V gene TRBV9 combines with J gene TRBJ2-1; 7 bases match TRBD2. In germline, CDR1 is SGDLS, CDR2 YYNGEE. Trimming cost V 9 bases and J 9 bases; bases outside gene matches: 6. This CDR3 comprises 11 residues. The CDR3 coding sequence is TGTGCCATCCGGGGAGGGGCTGAGCAGTTCTTC. Its protein is CAIRGGAEQFF.

CDR3 in amino acids: CASRLGEGEDEKLFF. The CDR3 DNA reads TGCGCCAGCCGTCTGGGGGAGGGGGAGGATGAAAAACTGTTTTTT. The chain joins TRBV23-1 to TRBJ1-4, with a tentative D call TRBD1 (6 bases). TRBV23-1 is recorded as an ORF, its role being uncertain. CDR3 length: 15 amino acids. The germline V and J ends were trimmed by 8 bases and 6 bases, with 19 bases remaining between them.

The V and J genes are TRBV4-1 and TRBJ1-1; D unclear. The CDR3 covers 14 residues. V dropped 3 bases and J dropped 8 bases, with 16 bases sitting between them. Germline loops: CDR1 MGHRA, CDR2 YSYEKL. This CDR3 is CASSHPGRQEEAFF. The CDR3 DNA sequence: TGCGCCAGCAGCCACCCGGGAAGGCAGGAGGAAGCTTTCTTT.